This entry concerns a single T cell receptor beta chain. What antigen it recognizes has not been identified. No quality values exist for individual bases; no much larger clone is one base distant. Receptor libraries were prepared by the immunoSEQ multiplex PCR assay. For the multiplex PCR, a mixture combining 60 forward primers for TCR Vbeta segments and 13 reverse primers for TCR Jbeta segments was used. A multiplex PCR assay on genomic DNA amplified the CDR3 region of rearranged TCR beta genes. The amplified TCR beta libraries were sequenced on the Illumina HiSeq System as 87-base-pair reads. In the paper's pipeline: A later analysis counted approximately 74 million unique TCR beta chains across the 690 or so repertoires, and some 11 million of these chains were shared by at least two donors. A nearest-neighbor algorithm error-corrected the raw reads and collapsed the reads into unique sequences, merging closely related sequences to remove PCR and sequencing errors. To assign V, D and J gene segments, CDR3 sequences were aligned to IMGT reference sequences. For a sequence to be retained, a match of at least six nucleotides to both a V gene segment and a J gene segment was required. Rearrangements were called productive when the CDR3 lacked stop codons and stayed in frame with V and J; all others were non-productive. Following IMGT convention, CDR3 was defined as the stretch from the second conserved V-encoded cysteine up to the conserved J-encoded phenylalanine. The earlier analysis of about 590 of the donors excluded sequences that lacked an unambiguous match to a single V gene segment. In an earlier analysis of roughly 600 of the donors, a V segment was called functional when productive rearrangements were above 56.7%, and segregating when the standard deviation between donors exceeded 5%. A statistical classification framework was built for diagnosing cytomegalovirus status from the catalog of TCR beta chain sequences. In a later analysis, V and J genes were assigned by comparing TCR nucleotide sequences against IMGT/GENE-DB human TR gene sequences. A later analysis assigned CDR3 sequences and most-parsimonious VDJ recombination scenarios with the TCRdist pipeline. In a later analysis, each TCR beta chain was defined by its CDR3 amino acid sequence together with its V-gene family, and reads lacking a unique V-gene family were excluded. A later analysis removed roughly 590 highly shared, low-generation-probability nucleotide sequences to deal with suspected cross-contamination and a sequencing artifact. In a later analysis, a clonal expansion index was calculated for each public chain from normalized within-repertoire ranks of inferred template counts. A later analysis computed generation probabilities with a VDJ recombination model fitted to out-of-frame rearrangements, and checked the results against IGoR. A later analysis scored TCR-TCR, TCR-HLA and TCR-CMV co-occurrence with hypergeometric tests, applying a repertoire-size bias correction to TCR pairs. In a later analysis, false discovery rates were estimated by permuting HLA or CMV assignments 20 times. In a later analysis, co-occurring TCRs were grouped with DBSCAN, and TCRdist sequence similarity was added when clustering was performed within HLA-allele-positive subsets. Repertoires with fewer than 30,000 or more than 120,000 public chains were left out of co-occurrence clustering, as were a handful of repertoires with anomalous nucleotide sharing. Imported from immuneACCESS, the table was reduced by TCRdb to in-frame sequences with V and J called. These copies leave out some clones; in studies compared against another copy, an unresolved V gene accounts for under half, and the cause of the remainder is not known. Clonal size and the V and J genes are those of that table, whereas D and trimming came from the DNA. A total of hundreds of thousands of clones appear in this sample, around 80% of them only once. The leading ten clones occupy 2.7% of the sample.

The cohort was made up of around 720 healthy bone marrow donors. Cohort members were all nominally healthy when sampled, although unrecorded immune exposures were likely present. The donor was CMV seropositive and was included in the group of 250 to 300 seropositive cohort members. Every donor gave a peripheral blood sample, and the peripheral blood mononuclear cells from that sample were used for TCR beta sequencing. The Qiagen DNeasy Blood Extraction Kit was used to extract genomic DNA from the blood cell samples. As encoded in the germline V gene, CDR1 is MNHEY while CDR2 is SVGAGI. The cysteine opens and the phenylalanine closes a CDR3 of 11 amino acids. The kept DNA is CDR3 alone, 33 bases in frame from the first base. Trimming removed 10 bases from V and 7 bases from J, leaving 13 bases between the germline ends. These data belong to a study of cytomegalovirus exposure and HLA in healthy donors (dated by TCRdb to about 2017). About the investigation overall: In an earlier analysis of 550 to 750 of the donors, less than 350 Gb of sequence data and some 120 million unique TCR beta sequences from roughly 190 million T cells were reported. An early release covering roughly 640 HLA-typed donors comprised approximately 300 gigabases of sequencing data and approximately 85 million unique TCR sequences. Of the 300 to 400 genotyped donors, over 70% fell in the genetic ancestry cluster associated with self-reported Caucasian donors. The study aimed to test whether cataloging public T cell receptors could reveal signatures of past pathogen exposure. The study profiled the T cell repertoires of fewer than 850 subjects by immunosequencing and related them to cytomegalovirus serostatus. A separate validation cohort of about 110 different subjects was used in addition to the approximately 700-subject first cohort. To predict cytomegalovirus infection status, the study brought together high-throughput TCR immunosequencing, statistical association of individual TCRs with disease status, and machine learning. A later analysis re-examined previously published TCR beta repertoires from just over 650 donors and added high-resolution HLA genotyping to investigate patterns of TCR occurrence. In the later analysis, no new phenotypic data were used to find candidate immune exposures; instead, reliance was placed on TCR beta sequences and their occurrence across donors. An earlier analysis of 587 of the donors used high-throughput TCR beta sequencing to judge whether each TCR beta V gene segment behaved as functional or pseudogenic. Donor age, sex, ethnicity and CMV serostatus were compiled alongside the repertoire data. A later genetic analysis used genome-wide SNP genotypes for about 60% of the roughly 700 donors, treating that subset as a discovery cohort. Every repertoire in the discovery cohort had been generated on one and the same sequencing platform. HLA typing covered class I and class II loci at four-digit resolution. The number of typed donors differed by locus: roughly 629-640 for A, B, C, DRB1 and DQB1; 522 for DQA1; around 580 for DPA1; and approximately 450 for DPB1. Roughly five DR-DQ haplotypes were handled as single units for association and clustering because linkage in the cohort was strong. Among some 410 genotyped donors of the cohort, an average of around 220,000 unique TCR beta nucleotide sequences was sequenced per donor, of which about 20% were non-productive. Study-level results and caveats: The earlier analysis of 587 of the donors excluded some 15 rarely observed V segments, including chromosome 9 orphons, because counts were too low. At a false discovery rate of 0.05, a later analysis linked under 20,000 TCR beta sequences to specific HLA alleles. Strong co-occurrence of HLA alleles, especially DR and DQ, made assigning TCR associations to individual alleles difficult. The classifier was reported to diagnose cytomegalovirus status with high specificity and sensitivity in both the original cohort and the validation cohort. A later analysis found that most CMV-associated TCR beta chains appeared HLA-restricted, with HLA associations seemingly driven largely by CMV exposure. Linkage disequilibrium might explain the correlated functional status among segregating V segments, but an unknown experimental factor could not be excluded. V-gene and J-gene trimming of TCR beta chains was associated with a missense DCLRE1C variant in a later genetic analysis, and the association was replicated in an independent cohort. According to a later genetic analysis, donors in an Asian-associated ancestry cluster had fewer N-insertions in productive TCRs than the approximately 670-donor mean. In a later analysis, HLA-associated TCR beta chains showed more clonal expansion and lower generation probabilities than non-associated chains that were equally common. Across donors, most TCR sequences were observed very rarely, whereas some public TCRs were present in many individuals. The cohort was sequenced for TCR beta chains only, and without alpha or paired-chain data the features that could be detected were limited. A later analysis reported that several top co-occurrence clusters appeared linked to parvovirus B19, influenza, CMV and Epstein-Barr virus. In a later analysis, TCR association rates were found to vary across HLA loci, with the most associated TCRs seen for DRB1 alleles and the fewest for HLA-C alleles. In vitro tests confirmed that a few of the cytomegalovirus-associated TCR beta chains recognize cytomegalovirus antigens. According to the authors, the approach could potentially be generalized to other disease states and immunological phenotypes. In the study, about 150 TCR beta chains were listed as associated with cytomegalovirus. The 87-base-pair reads could not distinguish some IMGT-functional V segments, including TRBV6-2 and TRBV6-3, so those segments were excluded. For the cohort, immune exposure information was limited to CMV serostatus. A cluster of highly shared sequence variants was judged likely to be a technical artifact of the sequencing pipeline. Presence/absence analyses assumed roughly uniform sequencing depth across donors, an assumption that may not hold. Because some donors lacked HLA typing at each locus, the association tests relied only on the typed subset. A further reported finding was that TCR beta sequences accurately predicted the HLA-A and HLA-B alleles for most subjects in the first cohort. Broadly in line with IMGT annotations, most TCR beta V segments showed up in productive rearrangements about 90% or about 30% of the time in an earlier analysis of several hundred of the donors.

The chain links TRBV6-5 with TRBJ1-2; matching of 6 bases hints at TRBD1 as the D gene. Sequencing input: PBMCs. This receptor was taken from a woman aged 55-70 years in good health and CMV-seropositive. The CDR3 corresponds to CATTGNGGYTF. The DNA sequence follows: TGTGCCACCACAGGGAACGGTGGCTACACCTTC.